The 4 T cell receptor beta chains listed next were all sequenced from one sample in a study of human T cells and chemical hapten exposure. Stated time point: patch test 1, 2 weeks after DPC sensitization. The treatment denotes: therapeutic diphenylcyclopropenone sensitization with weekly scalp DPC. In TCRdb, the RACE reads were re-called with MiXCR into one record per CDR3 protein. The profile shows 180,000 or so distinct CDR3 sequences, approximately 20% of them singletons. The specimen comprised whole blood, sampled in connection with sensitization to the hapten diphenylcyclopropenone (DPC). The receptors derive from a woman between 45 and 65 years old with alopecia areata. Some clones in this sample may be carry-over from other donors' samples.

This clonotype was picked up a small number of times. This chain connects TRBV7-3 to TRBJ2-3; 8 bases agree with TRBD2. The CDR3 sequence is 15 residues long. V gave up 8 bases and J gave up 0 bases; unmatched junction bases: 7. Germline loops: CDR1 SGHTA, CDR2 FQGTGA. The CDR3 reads CASSSGSASTDTQYF. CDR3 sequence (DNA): TGTGCCAGCTCGAGCGGGAGCGCTAGCACAGATACGCAGTATTTT.

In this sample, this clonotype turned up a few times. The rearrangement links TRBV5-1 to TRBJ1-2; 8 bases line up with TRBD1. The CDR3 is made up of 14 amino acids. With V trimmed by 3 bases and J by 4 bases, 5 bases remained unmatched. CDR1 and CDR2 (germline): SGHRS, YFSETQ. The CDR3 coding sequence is TGCGCCAGCAGCTCAGGACAGGGCGGCTATGGCTACACCTTC. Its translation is CASSSGQGGYGYTF. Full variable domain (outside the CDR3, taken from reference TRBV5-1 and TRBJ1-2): KAGVTQTPRYLIKTRGQQVTLSCSPISGHRSVSWYQQTPGQGLQFLFEYFSETQRNKGNFPGRFSGRQFSNSRSEMNVSTLELGDSALYLCASSSGQGGYGYTFGSGTRLTVV.

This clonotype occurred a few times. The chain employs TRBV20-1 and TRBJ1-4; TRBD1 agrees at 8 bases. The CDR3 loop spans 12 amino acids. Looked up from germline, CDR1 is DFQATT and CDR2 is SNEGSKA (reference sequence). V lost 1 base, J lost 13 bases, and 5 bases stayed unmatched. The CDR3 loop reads CSARAVGQGLFF. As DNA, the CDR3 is TGCAGTGCTAGAGCCGTAGGACAGGGACTGTTTTTT.

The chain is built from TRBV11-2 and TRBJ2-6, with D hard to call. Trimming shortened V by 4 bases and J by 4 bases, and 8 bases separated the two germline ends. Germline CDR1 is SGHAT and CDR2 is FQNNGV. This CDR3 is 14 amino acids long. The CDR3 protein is CASSSQEGANVLTF. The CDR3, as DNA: TGTGCCAGCAGCTCCCAAGAGGGGGCCAACGTCCTGACTTTC.